A single TCR beta chain is shown here with its context. The antigen is undetermined. Through template switching, a universal primer site was introduced, and the cDNA contained unique molecular identifiers. TCRdb re-called the 5' RACE reads through MiXCR, storing one row per CDR3 protein. The sample carries nearly 900,000 distinct CDR3 sequences, 9% to 15% recorded once. CDR1 and CDR2 (germline): DFQATT, SNEGSKA (reference sequence). The length of the CDR3 is 12 residues. Trimming shortened V by 6 bases and J by 6 bases, and 14 bases separated the two germline ends. The data stem from a study of identical twins. Whole-study findings and limits: Twins shared out-of-frame alpha sequences with excess low generation probability. The authors drew conclusions from cross-sectional statistical analysis rather than following the same donors.

The same sample was also used in a study of yellow fever vaccine responses in identical twins.

The sample was PBMCs. This TCR was sampled from a woman aged 18-29 years in good health. The chain has TRBV20-1 and TRBJ2-5; weak D call: TRBD1 (6 bases). The CDR3 sequence: CSASRGGQTQYF. As DNA, the CDR3 is TGCAGTGCCTCACGAGGGGGACAGACCCAGTACTTC.